This T cell receptor beta chain was observed in a study of T cell responses to AZD1222 COVID-19 vaccine. Germline V gene lookup returns CDR1 MNHEY and CDR2 SMNVEV (reference sequence). The CDR3 runs 14 residues. Between the trimmed V and J ends, which lost 3 bases and 4 bases, there was a span of 7 bases. A single count supports this clone. Assay: immunoSEQ multiplex PCR; the TCRdb copy retains only in-frame clones and omits some. The sample includes about 100,000 clones, just over 85% of them seen just once. The receptor was isolated from an adult in good health. Specimen: peripheral blood, collected on day 0 of AZD1222 vaccination. The genes are TRBV27 and TRBJ1-6; maybe TRBD1 (5 bases). CDR3 coding DNA: TGTGCCAGCAGTTTGGGGGTGTATAATTCACCCCTCCACTTT. It encodes CASSLGVYNSPLHF.